The subject of this entry is one TCR beta chain. The method was immunoSEQ multiplex PCR; TCRdb's version includes in-frame clones alone and lacks a portion of them. Of over 200,000 clones in the sample, roughly 80% were seen once. These data belong to a study of blood T cell repertoires in COVID-19. The CDR3 extends over 13 amino acids. The J segment lost 3 bases and the V segment lost 5 bases, leaving 6 bases of the junction unmatched. Germline lookup yields CDR1 GTSNPN and CDR2 SVGIG (reference sequence). Sequencing was done on a sample of peripheral blood. The sequence came from a woman aged 80 or over with active or convalescent COVID-19. This chain joins TRBV30 and TRBJ1-1; TRBD1 matches 7 bases. Here the CDR3 DNA reads TGTGCCTGGCGGGACAGATGGGACACTGAAGCTTTCTTT. Amino acids: CAWRDRWDTEAFF.